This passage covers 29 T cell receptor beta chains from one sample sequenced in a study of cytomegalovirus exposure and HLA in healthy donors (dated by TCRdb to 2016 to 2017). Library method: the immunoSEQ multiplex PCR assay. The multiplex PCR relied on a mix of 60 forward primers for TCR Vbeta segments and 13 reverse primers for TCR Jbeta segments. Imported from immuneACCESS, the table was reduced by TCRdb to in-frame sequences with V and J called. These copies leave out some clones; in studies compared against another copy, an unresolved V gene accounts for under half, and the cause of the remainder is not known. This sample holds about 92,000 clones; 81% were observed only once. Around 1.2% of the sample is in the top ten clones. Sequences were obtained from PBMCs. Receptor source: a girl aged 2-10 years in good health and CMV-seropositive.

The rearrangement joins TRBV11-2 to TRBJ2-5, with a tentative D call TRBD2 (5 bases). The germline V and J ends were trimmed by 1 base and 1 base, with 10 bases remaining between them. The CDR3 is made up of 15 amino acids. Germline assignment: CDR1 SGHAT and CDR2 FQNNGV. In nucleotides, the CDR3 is TGTGCCAGCAGCTTAGGCAGCGGTGCCCAAGAGACCCAGTACTTC. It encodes CASSLGSGAQETQYF.

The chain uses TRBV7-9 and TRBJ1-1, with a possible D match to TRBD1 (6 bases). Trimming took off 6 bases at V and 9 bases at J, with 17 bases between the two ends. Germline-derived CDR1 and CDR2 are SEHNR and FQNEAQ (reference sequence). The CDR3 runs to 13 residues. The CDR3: CASRVNRDSKAFF. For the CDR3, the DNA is TGTGCCAGCAGAGTTAACAGGGATAGTAAAGCTTTCTTT.

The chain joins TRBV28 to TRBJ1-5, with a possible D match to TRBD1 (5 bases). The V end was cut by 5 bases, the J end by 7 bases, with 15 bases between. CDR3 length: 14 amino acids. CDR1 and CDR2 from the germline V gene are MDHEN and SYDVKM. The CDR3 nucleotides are TGTGCCAGCAGTACAAGGACGGGGGGACAGCCCCAGCATTTT. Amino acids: CASSTRTGGQPQHF.

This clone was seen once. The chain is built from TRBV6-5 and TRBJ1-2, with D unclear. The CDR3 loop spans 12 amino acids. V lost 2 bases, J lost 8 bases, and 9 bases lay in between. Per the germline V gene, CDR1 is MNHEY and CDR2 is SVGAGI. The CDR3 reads CASSYGRSGYTF. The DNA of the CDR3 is TGTGCCAGCAGTTACGGCAGGTCCGGCTACACCTTC.

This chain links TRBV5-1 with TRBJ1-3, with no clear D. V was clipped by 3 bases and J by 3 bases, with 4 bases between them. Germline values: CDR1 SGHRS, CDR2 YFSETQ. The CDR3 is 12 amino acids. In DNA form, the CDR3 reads TGCGCCAGCAGCTCTATTGGAAACACCATATATTTT. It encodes CASSSIGNTIYF.

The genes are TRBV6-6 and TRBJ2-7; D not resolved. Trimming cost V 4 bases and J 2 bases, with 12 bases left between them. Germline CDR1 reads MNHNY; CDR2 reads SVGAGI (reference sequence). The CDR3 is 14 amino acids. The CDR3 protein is CASSSSTSTYEQYF. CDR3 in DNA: TGTGCCAGCAGTTCCTCGACAAGTACCTACGAGCAGTACTTC.

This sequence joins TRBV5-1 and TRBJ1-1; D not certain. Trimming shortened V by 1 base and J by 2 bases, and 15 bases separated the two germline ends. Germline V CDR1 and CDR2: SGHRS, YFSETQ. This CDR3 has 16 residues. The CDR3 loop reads CASSLLAKQNNTEAFF. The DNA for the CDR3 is TGCGCCAGCAGCTTGTTGGCCAAACAGAACAACACTGAAGCTTTCTTT.

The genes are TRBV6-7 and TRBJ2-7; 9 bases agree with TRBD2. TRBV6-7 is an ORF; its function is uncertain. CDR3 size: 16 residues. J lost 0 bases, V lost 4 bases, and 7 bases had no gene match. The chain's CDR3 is CASSSPTSGSSYEQYF. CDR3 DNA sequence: TGTGCCAGCAGTTCGCCGACTAGCGGAAGCTCCTACGAGCAGTACTTC.

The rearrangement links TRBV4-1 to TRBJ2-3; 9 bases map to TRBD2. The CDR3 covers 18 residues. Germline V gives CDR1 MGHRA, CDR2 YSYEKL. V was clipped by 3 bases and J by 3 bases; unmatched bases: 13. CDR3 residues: CASSQPPLREGPTDTQYF. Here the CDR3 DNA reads TGCGCCAGCAGCCAGCCCCCCTTGCGGGAGGGCCCTACAGATACGCAGTATTTT.

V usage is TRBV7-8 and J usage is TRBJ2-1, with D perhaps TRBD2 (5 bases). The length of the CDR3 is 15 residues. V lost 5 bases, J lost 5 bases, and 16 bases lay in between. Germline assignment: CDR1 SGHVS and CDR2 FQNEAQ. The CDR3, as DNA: TGTGCCAGCAGCCGGGGTGGGAGCGGACACAATGAGCAGTTCTTC. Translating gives CASSRGGSGHNEQFF.

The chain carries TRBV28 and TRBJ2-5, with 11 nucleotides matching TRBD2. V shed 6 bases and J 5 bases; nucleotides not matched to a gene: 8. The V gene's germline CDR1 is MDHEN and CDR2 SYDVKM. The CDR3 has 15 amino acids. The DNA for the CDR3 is TGTGCCAGCAGCGCAGTACTAGCGGGAGAGGAGACCCAGTACTTC. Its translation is CASSAVLAGEETQYF.

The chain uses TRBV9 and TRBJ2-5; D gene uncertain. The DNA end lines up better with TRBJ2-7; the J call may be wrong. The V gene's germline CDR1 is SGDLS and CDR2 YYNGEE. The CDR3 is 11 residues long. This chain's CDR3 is CASSESYEQYF. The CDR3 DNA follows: TGTGCCAGCAGCGAATCATACGAGCAGTACTTC.

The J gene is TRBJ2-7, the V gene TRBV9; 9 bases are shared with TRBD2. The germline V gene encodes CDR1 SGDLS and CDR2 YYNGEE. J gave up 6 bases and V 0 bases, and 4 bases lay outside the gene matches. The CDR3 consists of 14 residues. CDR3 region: CASSVGISGSEQYF. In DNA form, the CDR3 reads TGTGCCAGCAGCGTAGGGATTAGCGGGAGCGAGCAGTACTTC. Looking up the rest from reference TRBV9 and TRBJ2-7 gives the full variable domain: DSGVTQTPKHLITATGQRVTLRCSPRSGDLSVYWYQQSLDQGLQFLIQYYNGEERAKGNILERFSAQQFPDLHSELNLSSLELGDSALYFCASSVGISGSEQYFGPGTRLTVT.

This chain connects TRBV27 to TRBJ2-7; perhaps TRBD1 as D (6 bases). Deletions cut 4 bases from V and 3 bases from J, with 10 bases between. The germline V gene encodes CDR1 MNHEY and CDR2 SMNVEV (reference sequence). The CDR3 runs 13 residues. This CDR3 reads CASSSWDNYEQYF. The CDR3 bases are TGTGCCAGCAGTTCATGGGACAACTACGAGCAGTACTTC.

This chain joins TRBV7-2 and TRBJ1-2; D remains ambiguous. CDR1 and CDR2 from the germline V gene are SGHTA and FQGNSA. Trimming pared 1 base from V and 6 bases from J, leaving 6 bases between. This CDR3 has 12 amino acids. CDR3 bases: TGTGCCAGCAGCTTAGGGCAGAATGGCTACACCTTC. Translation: CASSLGQNGYTF.

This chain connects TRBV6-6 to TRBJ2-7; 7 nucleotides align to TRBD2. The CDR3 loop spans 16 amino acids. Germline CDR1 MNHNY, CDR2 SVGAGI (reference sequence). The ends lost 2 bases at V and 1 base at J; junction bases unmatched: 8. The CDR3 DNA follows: TGTGCCAGCAGTTACCCCCCCAGCGGGGCTTCCTACGAGCAGTACTTC. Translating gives CASSYPPSGASYEQYF.

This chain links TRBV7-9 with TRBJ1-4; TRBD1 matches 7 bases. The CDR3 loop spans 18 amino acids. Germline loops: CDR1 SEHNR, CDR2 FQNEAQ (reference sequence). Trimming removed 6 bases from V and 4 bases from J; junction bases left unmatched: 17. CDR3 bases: TGTGCCAGCAGACCCGGACAGGTCGGAAGGTTGAATAATGAAAAACTGTTTTTT. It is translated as CASRPGQVGRLNNEKLFF.

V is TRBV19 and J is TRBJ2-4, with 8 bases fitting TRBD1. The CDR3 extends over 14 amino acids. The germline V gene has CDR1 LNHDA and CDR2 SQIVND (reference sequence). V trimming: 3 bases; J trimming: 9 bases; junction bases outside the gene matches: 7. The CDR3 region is CASSMDRVGTIQYF. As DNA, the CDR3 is TGTGCCAGTAGTATGGACAGGGTCGGCACCATTCAGTACTTC.

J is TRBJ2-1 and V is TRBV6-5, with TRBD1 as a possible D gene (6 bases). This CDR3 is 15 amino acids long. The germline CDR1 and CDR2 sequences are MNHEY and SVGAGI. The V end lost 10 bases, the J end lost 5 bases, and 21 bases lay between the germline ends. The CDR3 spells CANPNIGQLDNEQFF. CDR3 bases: TGTGCCAACCCTAATATCGGACAGTTAGACAATGAGCAGTTCTTC.

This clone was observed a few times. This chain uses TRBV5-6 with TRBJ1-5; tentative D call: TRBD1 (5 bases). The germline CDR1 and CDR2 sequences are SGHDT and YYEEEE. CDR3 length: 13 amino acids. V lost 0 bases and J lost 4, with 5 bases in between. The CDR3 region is CASSLAGNQPQHF. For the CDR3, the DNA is TGTGCCAGCAGCTTGGCAGGGAATCAGCCCCAGCATTTT. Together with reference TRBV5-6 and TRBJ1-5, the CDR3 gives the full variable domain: DAGVTQSPTHLIKTRGQQVTLRCSPKSGHDTVSWYQQALGQGPQFIFQYYEEEERQRGNFPDRFSGHQFPNYSSELNVNALLLGDSALYLCASSLAGNQPQHFGDGTRLSIL.

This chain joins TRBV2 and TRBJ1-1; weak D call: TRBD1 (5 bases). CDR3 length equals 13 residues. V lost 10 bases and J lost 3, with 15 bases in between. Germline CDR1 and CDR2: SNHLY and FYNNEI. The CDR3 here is CATILGGDTEAFF. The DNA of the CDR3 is TGTGCCACTATCCTCGGGGGGGACACTGAAGCTTTCTTT.

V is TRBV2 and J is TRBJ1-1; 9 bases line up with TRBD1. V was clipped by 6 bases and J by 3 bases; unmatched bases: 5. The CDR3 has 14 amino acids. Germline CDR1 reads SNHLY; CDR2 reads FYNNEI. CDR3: CASRATGGHTEAFF. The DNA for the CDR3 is TGTGCCAGCAGAGCGACAGGGGGACACACTGAAGCTTTCTTT.

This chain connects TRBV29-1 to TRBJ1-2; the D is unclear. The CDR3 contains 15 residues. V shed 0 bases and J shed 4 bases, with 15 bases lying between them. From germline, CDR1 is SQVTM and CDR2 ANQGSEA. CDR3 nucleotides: TGCAGCGTTGAAGATCTGGGAGACGTGGGCTATGGCTACACCTTC. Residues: CSVEDLGDVGYGYTF.

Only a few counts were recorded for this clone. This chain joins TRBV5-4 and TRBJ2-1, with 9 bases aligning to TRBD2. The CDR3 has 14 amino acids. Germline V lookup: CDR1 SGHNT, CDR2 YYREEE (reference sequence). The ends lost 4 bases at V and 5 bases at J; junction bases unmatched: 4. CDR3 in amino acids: CASSPLAGNNEQFF. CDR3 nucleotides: TGTGCCAGCAGCCCCCTAGCGGGGAACAATGAGCAGTTCTTC.

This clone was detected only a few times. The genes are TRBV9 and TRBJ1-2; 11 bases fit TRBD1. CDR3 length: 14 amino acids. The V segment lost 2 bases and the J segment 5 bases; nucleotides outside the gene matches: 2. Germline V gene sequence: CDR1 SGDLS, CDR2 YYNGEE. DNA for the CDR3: TGTGCCAGCAGCGTTAGGGACAGGGGGTATGGCTACACCTTC. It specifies CASSVRDRGYGYTF.

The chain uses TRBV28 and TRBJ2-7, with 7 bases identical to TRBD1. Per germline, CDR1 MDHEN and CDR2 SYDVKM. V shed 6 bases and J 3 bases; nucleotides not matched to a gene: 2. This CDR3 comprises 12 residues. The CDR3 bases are TGTGCCAGCAGCCGACAGGGCTACGAGCAGTACTTC. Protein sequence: CASSRQGYEQYF.

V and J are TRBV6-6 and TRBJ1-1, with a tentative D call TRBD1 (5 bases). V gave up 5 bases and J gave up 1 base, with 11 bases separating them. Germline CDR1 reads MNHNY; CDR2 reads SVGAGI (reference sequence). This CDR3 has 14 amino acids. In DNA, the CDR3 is TGTGCCAGCAGTCACGGAGGGGAGAACACTGAAGCTTTCTTT. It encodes CASSHGGENTEAFF.

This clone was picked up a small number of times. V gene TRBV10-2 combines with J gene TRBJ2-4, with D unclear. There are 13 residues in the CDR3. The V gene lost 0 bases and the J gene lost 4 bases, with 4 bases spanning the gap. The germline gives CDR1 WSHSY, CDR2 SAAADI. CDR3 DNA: TGCGCCAGCAGTGAGTCGGAGAAAAACATTCAGTACTTC. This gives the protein CASSESEKNIQYF.

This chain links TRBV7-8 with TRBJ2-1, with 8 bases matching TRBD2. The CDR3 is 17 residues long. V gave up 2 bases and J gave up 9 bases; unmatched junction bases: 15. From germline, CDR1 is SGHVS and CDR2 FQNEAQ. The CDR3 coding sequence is TGTGCCAGCAGCTTATATACCGGGAGGGCTGGTGCTGGTGAGCAGTTCTTC. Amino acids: CASSLYTGRAGAGEQFF.